This T cell receptor (beta chain) is from a study of Graves' ophthalmopathy and Graves' hyperthyroidism. Overall study context: Where ophthalmopathy was absent within 18 months of follow-up, hyperthyroidism was stable. Overall study results and limits: It was with 70.59% sensitivity and under 85% specificity that the model predicted ophthalmopathy progression.

With regard to this clonotype: What it recognizes is unknown. This may be a read error, as it is one base from a much larger clone.

Amplified TCR beta CDR3 regions were obtained using RNA transcripts as template. RT-PCR with HTBI primers came first, then second-round multiplex PCR. TCRdb recomputed calls from the multiplex PCR reads with MiXCR, one row per CDR3 protein. The sample contains around 1,200,000 distinct CDR3 sequences, 36% of which appear only once. Hyperthyroidism patients were newly diagnosed, under 2 months' duration, aged 18 to 65. Patients were excluded if they had other autoimmune diseases or uncontrolled infections, and likewise if pregnancy or lactation applied. The V gene lost 1 base and the J gene lost 8 bases, with 6 bases spanning the gap. CDR3 length: 11 amino acids. Germline V gene sequence: CDR1 SGHDT, CDR2 YYEEEE.

This chain joins TRBV5-6 and TRBJ1-1, with D unclear. The material sequenced was peripheral blood or thyroid tissue (not recorded which). The sequence was collected from an adult man with Graves' hyperthyroidism. The CDR3 DNA sequence: TGTGCCAGCAGCTTGCGAAGGGAAGCTTTCTTT. This encodes CASSLRREAFF.